The 7 T cell receptor beta chains reported below all come from one sample, sequenced in a study of T-cell memory formation after mild COVID-19. From the 5' RACE reads, TCRdb called clonotypes with MiXCR, one entry per CDR3 protein. The data contain about 600,000 distinct CDR3 sequences, about 20% of them singletons. The sample was PBMCs or a T cell subset sorted from them (not recorded which). Receptor source: an adult woman who had mild COVID-19 (a few samples of this study predate the infection). Cell type and time point are not known.

The V and J genes are TRBV15 and TRBJ1-6; D is undetermined. CDR3 size: 13 residues. CDR1 and CDR2 (germline): LNHNV, YYDKDF (reference sequence). The V end lost 0 bases, the J end lost 11 bases, and 8 bases lay between the germline ends. The CDR3 nucleotides are TGTGCCACCAGCAGAGACACCTTGGCACCCCTCCACTTT. The encoded protein is CATSRDTLAPLHF.

This clonotype was seen a handful of times. This chain joins TRBV3-1 and TRBJ1-3; D gene unclear. In germline, CDR1 is LGHDT, CDR2 YNNKEL (reference sequence). This CDR3 region has 14 residues. Deletions cut 0 bases from V and 2 bases from J, with 5 bases between. The CDR3 protein is CASSQDLAGNTIYF. In nucleotides, the CDR3 is TGTGCCAGCAGCCAAGATTTAGCTGGAAACACCATATATTTT.

This clonotype was picked up a small number of times. The chain couples TRBV11-2 to TRBJ2-7; TRBD2 matches at 12 bases. V lost 5 bases, J lost 2 bases, and 4 bases stayed unmatched. CDR1 is SGHAT, CDR2 FQNNGV, per germline. CDR3 length: 15 residues. CDR3 nucleotides: TGTGCCAGCAGCGCCGGGACTAGCGGGCCCTACGAGCAGTACTTC. Its protein is CASSAGTSGPYEQYF.

This clonotype was picked up many times. The chain combines TRBV4-2 with TRBJ2-7; maybe TRBD2 (6 bases). Germline CDR1 LGHNA, CDR2 YNFKEQ. V dropped 1 base and J dropped 0 bases, with 13 bases sitting between them. This CDR3 has 16 residues. CDR3 bases: TGTGCCAGCAGCCAAGTAGGGACTGCGGGCTCCTACGAGCAGTACTTC. This gives the protein CASSQVGTAGSYEQYF.

This chain links TRBV18 with TRBJ2-5; D call uncertain. Germline CDR1 KGHSH, CDR2 LQKENI. V shed 3 bases and J shed 0 bases, with 14 bases lying between them. The CDR3 loop spans 16 amino acids. In DNA form, the CDR3 reads TGTGCCAGCTCACCCCCCCCGTCTGGGGACCAAGAGACCCAGTACTTC. Protein: CASSPPPSGDQETQYF.

This clonotype has at least ten counts. The J gene is TRBJ1-5, the V gene TRBV7-3; TRBD1 is a possible D gene (5 bases). Trimming shortened V by 2 bases and J by 7 bases, and 9 bases separated the two germline ends. CDR1 is SGHTA, CDR2 FQGTGA, per germline. There are 13 residues in the CDR3. CDR3 sequence: CASSLSGGQPQHF. For the CDR3, the DNA is TGTGCCAGCAGCTTATCTGGGGGGCAGCCCCAGCATTTT.

Only a few counts were recorded for this clonotype. The CDR3 sequence is CSAREGTGDYEQYF. CDR3 DNA: TGCAGTGCTAGAGAAGGGACAGGGGACTACGAGCAGTACTTC. The chain uses TRBV20-1 and TRBJ2-7, with TRBD1 identical over 10 bases. The CDR3 covers 14 residues. The V and J ends lost 0 bases and 3 bases, in that order; junction bases with no gene match: 2. CDR1 DFQATT and CDR2 SNEGSKA come from the germline V gene (reference sequence).